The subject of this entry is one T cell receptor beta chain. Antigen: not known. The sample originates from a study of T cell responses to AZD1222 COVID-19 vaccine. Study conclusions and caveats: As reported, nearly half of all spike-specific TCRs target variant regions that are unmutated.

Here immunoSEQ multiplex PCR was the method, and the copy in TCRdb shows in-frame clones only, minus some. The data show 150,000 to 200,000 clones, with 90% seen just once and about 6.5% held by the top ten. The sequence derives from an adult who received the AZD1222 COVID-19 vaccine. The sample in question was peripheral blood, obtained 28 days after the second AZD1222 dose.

CDR3 DNA sequence: TGCGCCAGCAGCGATTTGGGACAGGGGGCAGGAACTGAAGCTTTCTTT. Residues: CASSDLGQGAGTEAFF. The gene calls are TRBV5-1 and TRBJ1-1; 12 bases line up with TRBD1. Germline V gives CDR1 SGHRS, CDR2 YFSETQ. Losses at the gene ends were 4 bases for V and 5 bases for J; bases not matched to a gene: 9. The CDR3 is 16 residues long. Combining the CDR3 with reference TRBV5-1 and TRBJ1-1 gives the whole variable domain KAGVTQTPRYLIKTRGQQVTLSCSPISGHRSVSWYQQTPGQGLQFLFEYFSETQRNKGNFPGRFSGRQFSNSRSEMNVSTLELGDSALYLCASSDLGQGAGTEAFFGQGTRLTVV.